These 15 T cell receptor beta chains were all obtained from the same sample, sequenced in a study of Graves' ophthalmopathy and Graves' hyperthyroidism. RNA transcripts yielded amplified TCR beta CDR3 regions. After a first-round RT-PCR with HTBI primers, a second-round multiplex PCR was run. TCRdb recomputed calls from the multiplex PCR reads with MiXCR, one row per CDR3 protein. The table has about 410,000 distinct CDR3 sequences, around 18% seen once; the top ten hold 1.6%. The sample taken for sequencing was peripheral blood. These receptors originate from a woman aged 18-29 years with Graves' ophthalmopathy.

The rearrangement uses TRBV6-2 or TRBV6-3 and TRBJ2-5, with TRBD2 matching over 15 bases. The CDR3 totals 17 residues. CDR1 and CDR2 from the germline V gene are MNHEY and SVGEGT. V was pared by 6 bases and J by 2 bases, with 7 bases of the junction left unmatched. The CDR3 DNA reads TGTGCCAGCAGCTGGACTAGCGGGAGGGAATCTCAAGAGACCCAGTACTTC. Translated, it gives CASSWTSGRESQETQYF.

This clonotype was picked up many times. This chain connects TRBV25-1 to TRBJ2-3; TRBD1 is a possible D gene (6 bases). Germline values: CDR1 MGHDK, CDR2 SYGVNS. This CDR3 region has 15 residues. The germline V and J ends were trimmed by 4 bases and 2 bases, with 13 bases remaining between them. CDR3 DNA: TGTGCCAGCAGTGGGCACTGGGACATCACAGATACGCAGTATTTT. Residues: CASSGHWDITDTQYF.

This clonotype was counted many times. The V gene is TRBV11-1, the J gene TRBJ1-1, with 7 bases matching TRBD1. Trimming removed 5 bases from V and 1 base from J; junction bases left unmatched: 10. CDR1 and CDR2 from the germline V gene are SGHAT and FQDESV (reference sequence). The CDR3 consists of 16 residues. Here the CDR3 DNA reads TGTGCCAGCAGCGCACGACAGGGCGGCAGGAACACTGAAGCTTTCTTT. This codes for CASSARQGGRNTEAFF.

This clonotype was seen at least ten times. The V call is TRBV28, the J call TRBJ2-6; D not resolved. Trimming stripped 8 bases from V and 1 base from J, with 6 bases between. The CDR3 runs to 13 residues. Germline CDR1 is MDHEN and CDR2 is SYDVKM. The CDR3 bases are TGTGCCAGCGGCCATTCTGGGGCCAACGTCCTGACTTTC. Protein: CASGHSGANVLTF.

This clonotype came up many times. The gene calls are TRBV19 and TRBJ2-4; a possible D gene is TRBD2 (5 bases). This CDR3 is 14 amino acids long. Trimming removed 3 bases at V and 7 bases at J, with 13 bases between. CDR1 and CDR2 from the germline V gene are LNHDA and SQIVND (reference sequence). The chain's CDR3 is CASSIEGGLNIQYF. The CDR3 bases are TGTGCCAGTAGTATCGAGGGTGGATTGAACATTCAGTACTTC.

The sample holds many counts of this clonotype. The J gene is TRBJ2-5, the V gene TRBV12-3 or TRBV12-4; tentative D call: TRBD1 (6 bases). Trimming took off 3 bases at V and 5 bases at J, with 13 bases between the two ends. The CDR3 spans 14 residues. The chain's CDR3 is CASSFTWGRETQYF. The DNA of the CDR3 is TGTGCCAGCAGTTTCACTTGGGGGCGGGAGACCCAGTACTTC.

This clonotype was seen at least ten times. V gene TRBV7-3 combines with J gene TRBJ2-2; D remains ambiguous. This CDR3 is 16 amino acids long. Germline values: CDR1 SGHTA, CDR2 FQGTGA. V was cut by 3 bases and J by 4 bases, with 15 bases left in between. The DNA of the CDR3 is TGTGCCAGCAGCTTGGGTATATCAGCGACCACCGGGGAGCTGTTTTTT. Its translation: CASSLGISATTGELFF.

This clonotype was seen many times. The chain recombines TRBV19 with TRBJ1-5; TRBD1 agrees at 9 bases. Trimming cost V 4 bases and J 1 base; bases outside gene matches: 5. Germline V lookup: CDR1 LNHDA, CDR2 SQIVND (reference sequence). The CDR3 loop spans 16 amino acids. The CDR3 loop reads CASSTPQGASNQPQHF. The CDR3 nucleotides read TGTGCCAGTAGTACCCCACAGGGGGCGAGCAATCAGCCCCAGCATTTT.

The V call is TRBV15, the J call TRBJ2-7; the D call may be TRBD1 or TRBD2 (6 bases each). The germline V and J ends were trimmed by 5 bases and 3 bases, with 17 bases remaining between them. The CDR3 runs 15 residues. From germline, CDR1 is LNHNV and CDR2 YYDKDF (reference sequence). The CDR3, as DNA: TGTGCCACCAGCGAGGGTTCGGGGGCAGGCTACGAGCAGTACTTC. Its protein is CATSEGSGAGYEQYF.

This clonotype was recorded at least ten times. The J gene is TRBJ2-2, the V gene TRBV2; tentatively, D is TRBD2 (5 bases). The CDR3 is 15 amino acids. Germline V lookup: CDR1 SNHLY, CDR2 FYNNEI. V lost 3 bases, J lost 8 bases, and 16 bases lay in between. In nucleotides, the CDR3 is TGTGCCAGCAGTGATAACAGACGATCGGGGGGGGAGCTGTTTTTT. It translates to CASSDNRRSGGELFF.

This clonotype showed up many times. This sequence joins TRBV6-1 and TRBJ1-6; D gene ambiguous. This CDR3 contains 12 residues. V lost 5 bases, J lost 11 bases, and 10 bases lay in between. The germline V gene encodes CDR1 MNHNS and CDR2 SASEGT. The DNA for the CDR3 is TGTGCCAGCAGTCCCTCAACGACACCCCTCCACTTT. Residues: CASSPSTTPLHF.

The table lists this clonotype with many counts. The rearrangement uses TRBV11-3 and TRBJ1-1; tentatively, D is TRBD1 (6 bases). The CDR3 length is 18 residues. V was pared by 1 base and J by 5 bases, with 23 bases between. The germline CDR1 and CDR2 sequences are SGHNT and YENEEA. The CDR3, as DNA: TGTGCCAGCAGCTTAGTTCGAAGCGGCCAGGGGCGAGCAACTGAAGCTTTCTTT. It codes for CASSLVRSGQGRATEAFF.

This clonotype was seen many times. CDR3 residues: CASSLTGPGELFF. CDR3 coding DNA: TGTGCCAGCAGTTTGACAGGGCCCGGGGAGCTGTTTTTT. The genes are TRBV2 and TRBJ2-2; TRBD1 agrees at 7 bases. CDR1 and CDR2 (germline): SNHLY, FYNNEI. Losses at the gene ends were 5 bases for V and 6 bases for J; bases not matched to a gene: 3. The CDR3 is 13 amino acids.

This clonotype was recorded at least ten times. The rearrangement links TRBV6-2 or TRBV6-3 to TRBJ2-2; 8 nucleotides line up with TRBD2. The V gene's germline CDR1 is MNHEY and CDR2 SVGEGT. There are 19 residues in the CDR3. J gave up 1 base and V 0 bases, and 10 bases lay outside the gene matches. CDR3 residues: CASSYSIGGLAENTGELFF. The CDR3 region has the DNA TGTGCCAGCAGTTACTCGATAGGCGGACTAGCCGAGAACACCGGGGAGCTGTTTTTT.

This clonotype was recorded only once. The junction departs from germline at one end; a sequencing error may be responsible. This chain uses TRBV7-7 with TRBJ1-2; the D gene is possibly TRBD1 (5 bases). Germline V CDR1 and CDR2: SSHAT, FNYEAQ (reference sequence). The CDR3 sequence is 15 residues long. CDR3 coding DNA: TGTGCTAGCAGCTTTACCGACAGAACTAACTATGGCTACACCTTC. Translating gives CASSFTDRTNYGYTF.